This T cell receptor beta chain was documented in a study of T cells after yellow fever vaccination. The CDR3 is 15 residues long. Germline trimming cut 5 bases from V and 5 bases from J; bases unmatched to any gene: 9. Germline lookup yields CDR1 SGHTA and CDR2 FQGNSA. The sample holds a few counts of this clonotype. What it binds is unknown. TCRdb reprocessed the 5' RACE reads with MiXCR, giving one entry per CDR3 protein. The repertoire holds almost 600,000 distinct CDR3 sequences, with 13% as singletons. Study outcomes and limitations: Although the secondary response was weaker, it peaked faster, at day 5 versus 15.

This sequence was found in a man aged 25 to 45 who received the YFV17D yellow fever vaccine. Specimen: PBMCs, collected on the day of the yellow fever booster vaccination. The J gene is TRBJ2-5, the V gene TRBV7-2; 9 bases fit TRBD1. The CDR3 loop reads CASSQQAGQGETQYF. CDR3 nucleotides: TGTGCCAGCAGCCAACAAGCTGGACAGGGGGAGACCCAGTACTTC. Variable domain in full (rest from reference TRBV7-2 and TRBJ2-5): GAGVSQSPSNKVTEKGKDVELRCDPISGHTALYWYRQSLGQGLEFLIYFQGNSAPDKSGLPSDRFSAERTGGSVSTLTIQRTQQEDSAVYLCASSQQAGQGETQYFGPGTRLLVL.